The 32 T cell receptor beta chains below all came from one sample that was sequenced in a study of blood T cells in healthy people across ages. Alongside a J-beta primer mix, a sample-barcoded 5' primer served in a second PCR lasting roughly 6 to 12 cycles. MiXCR, applied by TCRdb to the 5' RACE reads, yields one record per CDR3 protein. This table has 1,500,000 or so distinct CDR3 sequences, approximately 59% appearing once. Input material: blood. All receptors come from a man in his late teens or twenties in good health.

CDR3: CASSFRPGQGNEKLFF. The CDR3 DNA follows: TGTGCCAGCAGTTTCCGCCCGGGACAGGGGAATGAAAAACTGTTTTTT. The V gene is TRBV6-5, the J gene TRBJ1-4; 10 bases are a match to TRBD1. The junction had 7 bases not matched to a gene; V was cut back by 4 bases and J by 5 bases. Germline CDR1 MNHEY, CDR2 SVGAGI. The CDR3 runs 16 residues.

This clonotype was seen more than once but under ten times. The gene calls are TRBV6-5 and TRBJ2-7; D is unresolved. CDR3 length: 16 amino acids. Trimming left V 4 bases short and J 5 bases short, with 21 bases between. Germline V gives CDR1 MNHEY, CDR2 SVGAGI. This CDR3 reads CASSSFLASLLHEQYF. For the CDR3, the DNA is TGTGCCAGCAGTTCCTTCCTGGCCAGCCTACTCCACGAGCAGTACTTC.

The chain combines TRBV7-7 with TRBJ2-5; no reliable D call. This CDR3 contains 14 residues. Germline V CDR1 and CDR2: SSHAT, FNYEAQ (reference sequence). The CDR3 sequence: CASRPFLSQETQYF. CDR3 DNA: TGTGCTAGCCGCCCCTTCTTATCGCAAGAGACCCAGTACTTC.

J is TRBJ2-7 and V is TRBV10-3; D is unresolved. The V gene lost 4 bases and the J gene lost 2 bases, with 9 bases spanning the gap. The CDR3 is 13 amino acids. The germline gives CDR1 ENHRY, CDR2 SYGVKD. CDR3 protein: CAISGSVTYEQYF. In DNA form, the CDR3 reads TGTGCCATCAGTGGGAGTGTTACCTACGAGCAGTACTTC.

The chain links TRBV27 to TRBJ1-6; possibly TRBD1 for D (6 bases). This CDR3 region has 15 residues. With 2 bases removed from V and 12 bases from J, the gap between germline ends came to 17 bases. Germline V gene lookup returns CDR1 MNHEY and CDR2 SMNVEV (reference sequence). In DNA form, the CDR3 reads TGTGCCAGCAGTTTAGGGGGCCGGGTACAGGTACCCCTCCACTTT. Translation: CASSLGGRVQVPLHF.

With respect to this clonotype: One end of the junction fails to match germline, which may point to a read error. J is TRBJ2-1 and V is TRBV7-9; D is tentatively TRBD1 or TRBD2 (5 bases each). Germline CDR1 is SEHNR and CDR2 is FQNEAQ (reference sequence). This CDR3 is 13 amino acids long. CDR3 loop: CASSVALGVEQFF. The CDR3, as DNA: TGTGCCAGCAGCGTAGCCCTGGGGGTGGAGCAGTTCTTC.

This sequence joins TRBV7-9 and TRBJ2-4; tentatively, D is TRBD2 (5 bases). The J call is in doubt because the DNA end fits TRBJ2-5 better. The CDR3 spans 15 residues. The germline V gene has CDR1 SEHNR and CDR2 FQNEAQ (reference sequence). CDR3 protein: CASSLTGGTKETQYF. Here the CDR3 DNA reads TGTGCCAGCAGCCTAACTGGAGGCACCAAAGAGACCCAGTACTTC.

The chain employs TRBV29-1 and TRBJ2-2; a weak D match, TRBD1 (6 bases). This CDR3 comprises 11 residues. V was clipped by 7 bases and J by 6 bases, with 9 bases between them. Germline values: CDR1 SQVTM, CDR2 ANQGSEA. As DNA, the CDR3 is TGCAGCGCGAACAGGGCCGGGGAGCTGTTTTTT. The encoded protein is CSANRAGELFF.

The rearrangement joins TRBV29-1 to TRBJ2-7; D unclear. Per the germline V gene, CDR1 is SQVTM and CDR2 is ANQGSEA. This CDR3 region has 13 residues. V lost 5 bases and J lost 6, with 17 bases in between. The CDR3 spells CSVRRARSFEQYF. The CDR3 DNA reads as TGCAGCGTTCGTAGGGCAAGGAGTTTCGAGCAGTACTTC.

This clonotype has only a few counts. The CDR3 DNA reads TGCAGCGTTGAAGGCCCGGCACGCGCAAGCACAGATACGCAGTATTTT. Its protein is CSVEGPARASTDTQYF. The chain carries TRBV29-1 and TRBJ2-3; D is ambiguous. This CDR3 has 16 amino acids. V lost 1 base to trimming and J lost 0 bases, with 14 bases between them. Germline CDR1 is SQVTM and CDR2 is ANQGSEA.

The chain joins TRBV13 to TRBJ2-2, with 7 bases aligning to TRBD1. This CDR3 region has 16 residues. The trim removed 2 bases at V and 6 bases at J, leaving 9 bases unmatched. The germline V gene has CDR1 PRHDT and CDR2 FYEKMQ (reference sequence). The CDR3 DNA sequence: TGTGCCAGCAGCTTAACCGACAGGGAGAAGGCCGGGGAGCTGTTTTTT. This encodes CASSLTDREKAGELFF.

This clonotype has just a few counts. V gene TRBV25-1 combines with J gene TRBJ2-5; the D call may be TRBD1 or TRBD2 (5 bases each). Matching the DNA end better, TRBJ2-4 makes the J call doubtful. The CDR3 runs 13 residues. From germline, CDR1 is MGHDK and CDR2 SYGVNS. The CDR3 protein is CASNLGSRGIQYF. The CDR3 nucleotides read TGTGCCAGCAATCTGGGGAGTAGGGGCATTCAGTACTTC.

This clonotype was counted only a few times. The CDR3 coding sequence is TGTGCCAGCAGTCCCCTGGAGGGGCCCGGCACTGAAGCTTTCTTT. This translates into CASSPLEGPGTEAFF. The chain combines TRBV6-6 with TRBJ1-1; weak D call: TRBD1 (5 bases). The CDR3 totals 15 residues. V lost 5 bases, J lost 4 bases, and 17 bases lay in between. CDR1 and CDR2 from the germline V gene are MNHNY and SVGAGI (reference sequence).

The chain employs TRBV7-2 and TRBJ1-2; the D is unclear. CDR1 is SGHTA and CDR2 is FQGNSA in the germline V gene. The CDR3 extends over 14 amino acids. The ends were cut back, 3 bases at V and 4 bases at J, with 12 bases in the middle. The CDR3 is CASSFTESAYGYTF. The CDR3 DNA sequence: TGTGCCAGCAGCTTTACGGAATCCGCCTATGGCTACACCTTC.

This clonotype was seen more than once but under ten times. The chain joins TRBV6-5 to TRBJ2-5; weak D call: TRBD2 (5 bases). The CDR3 is 15 amino acids. CDR1 and CDR2 (germline): MNHEY, SVGAGI. V was cut by 1 base and J by 5 bases, with 14 bases left in between. The CDR3 spells CASSYFNLAGETQYF. CDR3 in DNA: TGTGCCAGCAGTTACTTCAATCTAGCTGGGGAGACCCAGTACTTC.

The chain is built from TRBV2 and TRBJ2-3; 9 nucleotides match TRBD2. CDR1 and CDR2 (germline): SNHLY, FYNNEI. The CDR3 has 16 residues. Unmatched junction bases numbered 6, after V lost 5 bases and J lost 0 bases. The CDR3 loop is CASSSLAGYSTDTQYF. CDR3 sequence (DNA): TGTGCCAGCAGTTCTCTAGCGGGATATAGCACAGATACGCAGTATTTT.

This chain joins TRBV7-2 and TRBJ2-2; TRBD1 or TRBD2 may be the D gene (5 bases each). The CDR3 is made up of 15 amino acids. Germline V gene lookup returns CDR1 SGHTA and CDR2 FQGNSA. V was cut by 0 bases and J by 8 bases, with 13 bases left in between. CDR3 bases: TGTGCCAGCAGCTTAGCGCACGGGGCGCAAGGGGAGCTGTTTTTT. Amino acids: CASSLAHGAQGELFF. The complete variable domain, with remaining parts taken from reference TRBV7-2 and TRBJ2-2, reads GAGVSQSPSNKVTEKGKDVELRCDPISGHTALYWYRQSLGQGLEFLIYFQGNSAPDKSGLPSDRFSAERTGGSVSTLTIQRTQQEDSAVYLCASSLAHGAQGELFFGEGSRLTVL.

The chain carries TRBV6-1 and TRBJ2-3; D not resolved. Trimming pared 1 base from V and 2 bases from J, leaving 16 bases between. Germline assignment: CDR1 MNHNS and CDR2 SASEGT. The CDR3 covers 17 residues. The CDR3 here is CASSEEGYLKNTDTQYF. DNA of the CDR3: TGTGCCAGCAGTGAAGAAGGGTATCTCAAGAACACAGATACGCAGTATTTT.

The rearrangement uses TRBV20-1 and TRBJ2-3, with 9 nucleotides matching TRBD2. The CDR3 extends over 16 amino acids. Germline V gene lookup returns CDR1 DFQATT and CDR2 SNEGSKA (reference sequence). V shed 7 bases, J shed 2 bases, and the junction held 13 bases outside the gene matches. The CDR3 sequence: CSVPGVAGDYTDTQYF. DNA of the CDR3: TGCAGTGTGCCCGGGGTAGCGGGGGACTACACAGATACGCAGTATTTT.

The chain combines TRBV12-3 or TRBV12-4 with TRBJ1-2; D is undetermined. This CDR3 spans 12 amino acids. Trimming pared 7 bases from V and 2 bases from J, leaving 8 bases between. The CDR3 DNA reads as TGTGCCAGCACCGCTCCCAACTATGGCTACACCTTC. It translates to CASTAPNYGYTF.

This clonotype was detected a few times. The chain has TRBV6-5 and TRBJ1-4; the D gene is possibly TRBD1 (6 bases). The V end lost 5 bases, the J end lost 7 bases, and 20 bases lay between the germline ends. CDR3 length: 16 amino acids. Germline CDR1 reads MNHEY; CDR2 reads SVGAGI. This chain's CDR3 is CASSRKVTGEGEKLFF. The CDR3 region has the DNA TGTGCCAGCAGTCGAAAGGTGACAGGAGAAGGTGAAAAACTGTTTTTT.

The count of this clonotype is one. Given a much more abundant clone one base away, this may be a read error. V is TRBV7-9 and J is TRBJ2-5; 7 bases agree with TRBD1. The V and J ends lost 6 bases and 1 base, in that order; junction bases with no gene match: 2. This CDR3 comprises 13 residues. Germline V lookup: CDR1 SEHNR, CDR2 FQNEAQ (reference sequence). The CDR3 DNA reads TGTGCCAGCAGACGGGACAGCCAAGAGACCCAGTACTTC. Translated, it gives CASRRDSQETQYF.

The chain has TRBV20-1 and TRBJ2-3; D gene ambiguous. Trimming cost V 0 bases and J 2 bases, with 6 bases left between them. There are 13 residues in the CDR3. Germline CDR1 is DFQATT and CDR2 is SNEGSKA (reference sequence). The CDR3 region has the DNA TGCAGTGCTAGAGACGCCCTCACAGATACGCAGTATTTT. This encodes CSARDALTDTQYF.

This chain joins TRBV5-1 and TRBJ2-2; 11 bases are shared with TRBD2. Germline trimming cut 2 bases from V and 3 bases from J; bases unmatched to any gene: 3. Germline-derived CDR1 and CDR2 are SGHRS and YFSETQ. This CDR3 spans 16 amino acids. The CDR3 nucleotides are TGCGCCAGCAGCTTCATAGCGGGAGGGGACACCGGGGAGCTGTTTTTT. Amino acids: CASSFIAGGDTGELFF. The variable domain in full, completed from reference TRBV5-1 and TRBJ2-2, reads KAGVTQTPRYLIKTRGQQVTLSCSPISGHRSVSWYQQTPGQGLQFLFEYFSETQRNKGNFPGRFSGRQFSNSRSEMNVSTLELGDSALYLCASSFIAGGDTGELFFGEGSRLTVL.

V is TRBV28 and J is TRBJ1-2; D gene unclear. Between the trimmed V and J ends, which lost 6 bases and 1 base, there was a span of 18 bases. CDR1 is MDHEN and CDR2 is SYDVKM in the germline V gene. This CDR3 region has 16 residues. CDR3 coding DNA: TGTGCCAGCAGCCCCCCGCTGGGCGGTCGTAACTATGGCTACACCTTC. As protein: CASSPPLGGRNYGYTF.

This rearrangement joins TRBV20-1 to TRBJ2-7, with TRBD1 matching 7 bases. The CDR3 runs 15 residues. Germline V gene lookup returns CDR1 DFQATT and CDR2 SNEGSKA (reference sequence). V dropped 1 base and J dropped 3; count of bases not matched to a gene: 9. The chain's CDR3 is CSARGPTAGGYEQYF. In nucleotides, the CDR3 is TGCAGTGCTAGAGGCCCTACCGCAGGGGGCTACGAGCAGTACTTC.

This chain connects TRBV9 to TRBJ2-3; 11 bases are shared with TRBD2. The CDR3 contains 18 residues. Germline V gene data show CDR1 as SGDLS and CDR2 as YYNGEE. Germline trimming cut 3 bases from V and 0 bases from J; bases unmatched to any gene: 9. In nucleotides, the CDR3 is TGTGCCAGCAGCGATAGGGCTAGCGGGAGGCTTAGCACAGATACGCAGTATTTT. It translates to CASSDRASGRLSTDTQYF.

Worth noting for this clonotype: At one boundary the junction diverges from the germline segment, which might be a read error. The chain links TRBV7-7 to TRBJ2-1; 10 bases align to TRBD2. Looked up from germline, CDR1 is SSHAT and CDR2 is FNYEAQ (reference sequence). CDR3 length: 15 residues. CDR3 sequence (DNA): TGTGCTAGCAGCCCTGGGACTAGCGTGGGCGGTGAGCAGTTCTTC. Encoded protein: CASSPGTSVGGEQFF.

This clonotype was detected only a few times. The chain links TRBV28 to TRBJ1-1, with D possibly TRBD1 on 5 matching bases. Germline V gene data show CDR1 as MDHEN and CDR2 as SYDVKM. The CDR3 extends over 13 amino acids. Trimming stripped 5 bases from V and 1 base from J, with 8 bases between. CDR3 residues: CASSRGENTEAFF. The DNA for the CDR3 is TGTGCCAGCAGTCGGGGGGAGAACACTGAAGCTTTCTTT.

The V gene is TRBV18, the J gene TRBJ2-7; 7 positions agree with TRBD1. Germline CDR1 is KGHSH and CDR2 is LQKENI. Germline trimming cut 6 bases from V and 7 bases from J; bases unmatched to any gene: 24. The CDR3 length is 18 residues. CDR3 sequence (DNA): TGTGCCAGCTCGACCTCGAGAAGGACAGGCGTCTATCAATCGGAGCAGTACTTC. This gives the protein CASSTSRRTGVYQSEQYF.

The chain is built from TRBV6-6 and TRBJ1-2; TRBD1 agrees at 10 bases. The CDR3 runs to 13 residues. Germline lookup yields CDR1 MNHNY and CDR2 SVGAGI (reference sequence). The V segment lost 11 bases and the J segment 6 bases; nucleotides outside the gene matches: 9. CDR3 bases: TGTGCCGCTTCGACAGGGGGCCAAGATGGCTACACCTTC. The encoded protein is CAASTGGQDGYTF.

CDR3 protein: CASRGGRVMSDTQYF. DNA of the CDR3: TGTGCCAGCAGGGGAGGCAGGGTCATGTCAGATACGCAGTATTTT. The chain is built from TRBV6-6 and TRBJ2-3, with D maybe TRBD2 (6 bases). The CDR3 has 15 residues. Germline CDR1 is MNHNY and CDR2 is SVGAGI (reference sequence). V was trimmed by 6 bases and J by 4 bases, leaving 17 bases between them.